Detailed here is one T cell receptor beta chain. Its specific antigen is unknown. There are no base qualities to consult, and no much larger clone falls within one base. Per the germline V gene, MGHRA is the CDR1 and YSYEKL is the CDR2. The cysteine opens and the phenylalanine closes a CDR3 of 14 amino acids. Just CDR3 DNA is preserved here, 42 bases in frame from base 1. V is cut by 0 bases and J by 4 bases, and the space between the germline ends is 9 bases. The immunoSEQ Assay, a bias-controlled multiplex PCR, was used to amplify TCRbeta CDR3 regions from genomic DNA. From the authors' description of their analysis: The number of nucleated cells in each sample was estimated from the amplification of reference gene primers within the assay. To quantify the absolute abundance of each unique TCRbeta CDR3 rearrangement, sequence reads were collapsed and filtered. For each sample, productive Simpson clonality was calculated as the square root of Simpson's diversity index across productive rearrangements. TCRdb took this table from immuneACCESS and kept in-frame rearrangements with V and J called. Such tables lack part of the clones; where checked against another copy, unresolved V genes explain under half of the gap, and the rest is unexplained. Clonal size and the V and J genes are those of that table, whereas D and trimming came from the DNA. The sample profile shows about 58,000 clones; 81% of them were found once. The top ten clonotypes cover more than 30% of the sample.

This entry comes from a study of blood T cell repertoires in COVID-19 (dated by TCRdb to the early 2020s). Background on the whole study: Samples from collaborators originated in the United States, Italy and Spain and spanned both the acute and convalescent phases of COVID-19. The material from the prospective study consisted of cDNA or gDNA derived from T cells, B-cell-depleted T cells, or PBMCs. The repertoires were released in a freely available public database meant as a resource for research on the immune response to SARS-CoV-2. The samples were drawn from the first 160 participants of the ongoing ImmuneRACE study and from 1,200 or so subjects provided by 6 global collaborators. Deeply sampled blood TCRbeta repertoires from subjects exposed to, actively infected with, or recovered from COVID-19 were included in the dataset. Where available, HLA class I and class II types were taken from metadata supplied by the sample provider and were not determined by assay-based typing. The sample metadata nearly always contained a de-identified subject ID, COVID-19 status, age in years and sex.

At one collaborating source in Seattle, patients were enrolled during active infection and were followed longitudinally through the course of disease. Collaborating institutions collected whole blood in K2EDTA tubes following their own protocols. For TCRbeta analysis, collaborator samples were shipped as frozen whole blood, as isolated PBMCs, or as DNA extracted from either sample type. The research as a whole found: Clinical and demographic metadata were provided uncurated, with the amount varying by source and participant.

The sequencing sample was made of peripheral blood. The TCR comes from a man in his sixties with COVID-19, enrolled during active disease. The rearranged chain carries TRBV4-1 and TRBJ1-1; the best D guess is TRBD1, with 5 bases matching. Here is the DNA: TGCGCCAGCAGCCAAGATCGGGGGAGCACTGAAGCTTTCTTT. This gives the protein CASSQDRGSTEAFF.